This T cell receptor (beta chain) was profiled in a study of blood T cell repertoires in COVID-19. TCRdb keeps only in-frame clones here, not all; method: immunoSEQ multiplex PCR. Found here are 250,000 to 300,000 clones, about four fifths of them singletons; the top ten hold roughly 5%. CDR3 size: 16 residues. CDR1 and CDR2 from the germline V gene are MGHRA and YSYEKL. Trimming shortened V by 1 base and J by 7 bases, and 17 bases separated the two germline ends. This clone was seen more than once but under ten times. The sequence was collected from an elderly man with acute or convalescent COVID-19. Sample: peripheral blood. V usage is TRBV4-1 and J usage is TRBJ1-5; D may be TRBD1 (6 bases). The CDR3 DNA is TGCGCCAGCAGCCAAGTCCCTTTCAGGGGCGGCCAGCCCCAGCATTTT. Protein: CASSQVPFRGGQPQHF.